This T cell receptor beta chain stems from a study of T cell responses to AZD1222 COVID-19 vaccine. The repertoire was sequenced with immunoSEQ multiplex PCR; TCRdb's copy has only in-frame clones and lacks some. Among over 120,000 clones listed, roughly 86% were seen once. The germline CDR1 and CDR2 sequences are MNHEY and SMNVEV (reference sequence). With 3 bases removed from V and 2 bases from J, the gap between germline ends came to 5 bases. The CDR3 runs to 13 residues. The source was peripheral blood, collected 28 days after the second AZD1222 dose. The receptor's source is an adult who received the AZD1222 COVID-19 vaccine. The chain recombines TRBV27 with TRBJ2-1; D remains unclear. For the CDR3, the DNA is TGTGCCAGCAGTTTGAGCCCCTACAATGAGCAGTTCTTC. This sequence encodes CASSLSPYNEQFF.